The clone carrying this T cell receptor (beta chain) was detected many times. Its antigen is as yet unknown. The junction differs from germline at one of its ends, possibly a read error. This sample was taken from a study of T cells in Graves' hyperthyroidism and ophthalmopathy. Study-wide background: The authors collected peripheral blood at initial diagnosis, before any treatment. Points from the study as a whole: By a 13 V-J model, ophthalmopathy was set apart from stable hyperthyroidism. The model predicted ophthalmopathy a median about 6.6 months before onset.

Template material for amplifying TCR beta CDR3 regions consisted of RNA transcripts. RT-PCR in the first round (using the HTBI primer set) targeted the TCR CDR3. TCRdb itself ran the multiplex PCR reads through MiXCR, one entry per CDR3 protein. Of hundreds of thousands of distinct CDR3 sequences listed, over 12% are singletons. The diagnoses drew upon clinical symptoms, serum thyroxine and TRAb, thyroid ultrasound and orbital computed tomography. This clonotype was sampled from a man between 50 and 59 years old with Graves' ophthalmopathy. What was sequenced was blood.

The CDR3 DNA is TGTGCCAGCACCCAAGGTTCCGGACTCGCCGGCTATGGCTACACCTTC. As protein: CASTQGSGLAGYGYTF. The rearrangement uses TRBV3-1 and TRBJ1-2; D ambiguous. This CDR3 region has 16 residues. The germline CDR1 and CDR2 sequences are LGHDT and YNNKEL (reference sequence). The entire variable domain, with the rest obtained from reference TRBV3-1 and TRBJ1-2, is as follows: DTAVSQTPKYLVTQMGNDKSIKCEQNLGHDTMYWYKQDSKKFLKIMFSYNNKELIINETVPNRFSPKSPDKAHLNLHINSLELGDSAVYFCASTQGSGLAGYGYTFGSGTRLTVV.